A single sample is the source of the 5 T cell receptor beta chains below, sequenced in a study of read filtering for tumor transcriptome and immune sequencing. The library was built from around 380 ng RNA with molecular barcoded adaptors for alpha/delta and beta/gamma chains. TCRdb redid the calling of the reads with MiXCR, one entry per CDR3 protein. Of around 25,000 distinct CDR3 sequences listed, around a fifth are singletons. The specimen was a population of CD138-negative cells sorted from bone marrow. Source of these receptors: a donor over 35 with multiple myeloma.

This clonotype was detected ten times or more. CDR3 sequence (DNA): TGCGCCAGCAGCCAAGACGCGGGGGCTGGTCAGCCCCAGCATTTT. Its translation: CASSQDAGAGQPQHF. The chain links TRBV4-1 to TRBJ1-5; TRBD1 might be the D (6 bases). From germline, CDR1 is MGHRA and CDR2 YSYEKL. Trimming shortened V by 0 bases and J by 6 bases, and 12 bases separated the two germline ends. The CDR3 extends over 15 amino acids.

In this sample, this clonotype turned up many times. The chain joins TRBV7-2 to TRBJ1-1; TRBD1 is a possible D gene (6 bases). This CDR3 contains 13 residues. The V end lost 1 base, the J end lost 10 bases, and 13 bases lay between the germline ends. Germline lookup yields CDR1 SGHTA and CDR2 FQGNSA. The chain's CDR3 is CASSLGTVRGAFF. The CDR3 nucleotides read TGTGCCAGCAGCTTAGGGACAGTACGAGGAGCTTTCTTT.

This clonotype was seen repeatedly, ten times or more. V usage is TRBV20-1 and J usage is TRBJ2-6; D unresolved. The CDR3 is made up of 14 amino acids. Deletions cut 5 bases from V and 0 bases from J, with 8 bases between. Looked up from germline, CDR1 is DFQATT and CDR2 is SNEGSKA (reference sequence). The CDR3 loop reads CSADVSSGANVLTF. The CDR3 region has the DNA TGCAGTGCTGACGTTAGCTCTGGGGCCAACGTCCTGACTTTC.

This clonotype was recorded many times. The chain is built from TRBV12-3 or TRBV12-4 and TRBJ1-5; D call uncertain. V was cut by 5 bases and J by 7 bases, with 12 bases left in between. CDR3 length: 13 amino acids. CDR3 DNA sequence: TGTGCCAGCAGTCCCGGAGGAGGGCAGCCCCAGCATTTT. Its protein is CASSPGGGQPQHF.

This clonotype has at least ten counts. The J gene is TRBJ1-1, the V gene TRBV12-3 or TRBV12-4; D is perhaps TRBD1 (5 bases). V lost 9 bases, J lost 5 bases, and 10 bases lay in between. The CDR3 loop spans 11 amino acids. The CDR3 region has the DNA TGTGCCAGAGGGGCACTTACTGAAGCTTTCTTT. The encoded protein is CARGALTEAFF.